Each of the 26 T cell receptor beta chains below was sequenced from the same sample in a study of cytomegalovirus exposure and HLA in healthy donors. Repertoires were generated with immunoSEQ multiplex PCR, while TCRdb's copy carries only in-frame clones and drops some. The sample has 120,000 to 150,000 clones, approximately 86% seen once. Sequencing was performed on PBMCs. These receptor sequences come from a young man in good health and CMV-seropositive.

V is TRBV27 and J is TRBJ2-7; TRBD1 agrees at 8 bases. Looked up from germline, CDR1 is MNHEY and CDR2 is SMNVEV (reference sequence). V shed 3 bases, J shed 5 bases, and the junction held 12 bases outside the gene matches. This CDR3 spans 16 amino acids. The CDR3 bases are TGTGCCAGCAGTTTTATATCCTTCAGGGGGCCCCACGAGCAGTACTTC. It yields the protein CASSFISFRGPHEQYF.

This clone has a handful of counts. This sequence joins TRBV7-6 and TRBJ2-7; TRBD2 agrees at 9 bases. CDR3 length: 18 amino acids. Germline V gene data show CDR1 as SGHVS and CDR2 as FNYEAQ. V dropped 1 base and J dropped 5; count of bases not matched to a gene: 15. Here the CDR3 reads CASSLVWLAGSSENEQYF. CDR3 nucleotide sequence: TGTGCCAGCAGCTTAGTTTGGCTAGCGGGGTCCTCCGAGAACGAGCAGTACTTC.

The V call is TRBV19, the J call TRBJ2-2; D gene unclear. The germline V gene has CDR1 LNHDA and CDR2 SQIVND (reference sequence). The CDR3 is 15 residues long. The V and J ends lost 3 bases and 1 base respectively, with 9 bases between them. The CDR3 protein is CASSILPLNTGELFF. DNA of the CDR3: TGTGCCAGTAGTATTCTACCTTTGAACACCGGGGAGCTGTTTTTT.

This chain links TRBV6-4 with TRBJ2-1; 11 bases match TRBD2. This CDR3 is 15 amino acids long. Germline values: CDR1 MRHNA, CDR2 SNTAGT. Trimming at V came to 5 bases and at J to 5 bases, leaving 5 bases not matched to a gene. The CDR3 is CASSPGTSGHNEQFF. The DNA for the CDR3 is TGTGCCAGCAGTCCCGGGACTAGCGGACACAATGAGCAGTTCTTC.

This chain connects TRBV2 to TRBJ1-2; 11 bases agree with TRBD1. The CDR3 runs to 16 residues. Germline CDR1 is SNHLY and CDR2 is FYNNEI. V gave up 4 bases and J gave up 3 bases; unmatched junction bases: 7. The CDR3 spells CASSGGQGASYYGYTF. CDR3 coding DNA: TGTGCCAGCAGTGGAGGACAGGGGGCGAGTTACTATGGCTACACCTTC. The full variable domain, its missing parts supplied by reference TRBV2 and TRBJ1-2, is EPEVTQTPSHQVTQMGQEVILRCVPISNHLYFYWYRQILGQKVEFLVSFYNNEISEKSEIFDDQFSVERPDGSNFTLKIRSTKLEDSAMYFCASSGGQGASYYGYTFGSGTRLTVV.

DNA of the CDR3: TGTGCCAGCAGCTCCGGTACCTATGGCTACACCTTC. Translated: CASSSGTYGYTF. The V and J genes are TRBV5-6 and TRBJ1-2; D is uncertain. The V gene lost 3 bases and the J gene lost 4 bases, with 7 bases spanning the gap. Germline lookup yields CDR1 SGHDT and CDR2 YYEEEE. This CDR3 has 12 amino acids.

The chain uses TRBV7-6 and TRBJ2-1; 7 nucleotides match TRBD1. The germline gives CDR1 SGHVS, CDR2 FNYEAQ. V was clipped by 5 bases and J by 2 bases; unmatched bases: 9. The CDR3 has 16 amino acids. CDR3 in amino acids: CASSQPLGGAYNEQFF. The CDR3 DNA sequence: TGTGCCAGCAGCCAACCCCTAGGGGGCGCCTACAATGAGCAGTTCTTC.

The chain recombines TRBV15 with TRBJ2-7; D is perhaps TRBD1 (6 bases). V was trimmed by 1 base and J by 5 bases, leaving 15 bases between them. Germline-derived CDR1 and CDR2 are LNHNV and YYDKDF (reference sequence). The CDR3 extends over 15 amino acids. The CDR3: CATSRGPGAKDEQYF. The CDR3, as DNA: TGTGCCACCAGCAGAGGTCCAGGGGCGAAAGACGAGCAGTACTTC.

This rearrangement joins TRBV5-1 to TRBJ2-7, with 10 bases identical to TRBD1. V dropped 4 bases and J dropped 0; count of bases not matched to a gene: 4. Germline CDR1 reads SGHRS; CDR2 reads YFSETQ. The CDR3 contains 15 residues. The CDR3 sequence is CASSPGQGGSYEQYF. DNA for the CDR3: TGCGCCAGCAGCCCAGGACAGGGGGGCTCCTACGAGCAGTACTTC. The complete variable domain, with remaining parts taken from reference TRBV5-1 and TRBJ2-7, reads KAGVTQTPRYLIKTRGQQVTLSCSPISGHRSVSWYQQTPGQGLQFLFEYFSETQRNKGNFPGRFSGRQFSNSRSEMNVSTLELGDSALYLCASSPGQGGSYEQYFGPGTRLTVT.

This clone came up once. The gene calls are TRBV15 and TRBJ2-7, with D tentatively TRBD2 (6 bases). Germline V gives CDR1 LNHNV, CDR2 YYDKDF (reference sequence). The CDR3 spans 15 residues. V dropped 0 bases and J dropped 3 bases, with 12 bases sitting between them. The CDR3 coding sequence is TGTGCCACCAGCAGAGATCGGGGAGGATTCTACGAGCAGTACTTC. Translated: CATSRDRGGFYEQYF.

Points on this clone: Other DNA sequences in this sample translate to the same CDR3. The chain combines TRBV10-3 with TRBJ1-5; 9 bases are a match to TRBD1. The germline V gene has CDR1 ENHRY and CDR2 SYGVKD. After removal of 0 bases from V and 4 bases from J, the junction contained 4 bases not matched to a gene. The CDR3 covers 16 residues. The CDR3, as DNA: TGTGCCATCAGTGAGTCTGTGGGACAGGGAAATCAGCCCCAGCATTTT. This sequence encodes CAISESVGQGNQPQHF.

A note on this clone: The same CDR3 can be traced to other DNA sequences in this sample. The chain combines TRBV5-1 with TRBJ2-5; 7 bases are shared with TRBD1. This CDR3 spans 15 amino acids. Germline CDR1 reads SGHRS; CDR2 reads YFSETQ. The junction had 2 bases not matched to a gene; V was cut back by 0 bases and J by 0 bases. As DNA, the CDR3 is TGCGCCAGCAGCTTGGGACAGGGAGACCAAGAGACCCAGTACTTC. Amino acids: CASSLGQGDQETQYF.

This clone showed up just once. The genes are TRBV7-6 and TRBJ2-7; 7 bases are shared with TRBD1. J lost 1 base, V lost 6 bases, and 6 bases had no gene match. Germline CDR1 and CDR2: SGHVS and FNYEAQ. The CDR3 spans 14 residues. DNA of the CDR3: TGTGCCAGCAGTTCAGGGGGTCCTTCCTACGAGCAGTACTTC. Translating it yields CASSSGGPSYEQYF.

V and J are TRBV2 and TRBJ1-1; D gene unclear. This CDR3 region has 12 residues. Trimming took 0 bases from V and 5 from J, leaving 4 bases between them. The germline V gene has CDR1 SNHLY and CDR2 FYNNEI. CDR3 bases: TGTGCCAGCAGTGAAGCGTTAACTGAAGCTTTCTTT. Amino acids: CASSEALTEAFF.

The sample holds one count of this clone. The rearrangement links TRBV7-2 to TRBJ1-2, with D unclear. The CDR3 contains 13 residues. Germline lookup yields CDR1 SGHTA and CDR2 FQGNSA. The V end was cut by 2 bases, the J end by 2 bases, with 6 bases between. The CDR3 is CASSLHRNYGYTF. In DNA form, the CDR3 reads TGTGCCAGCAGCTTACACAGAAACTATGGCTACACCTTC.

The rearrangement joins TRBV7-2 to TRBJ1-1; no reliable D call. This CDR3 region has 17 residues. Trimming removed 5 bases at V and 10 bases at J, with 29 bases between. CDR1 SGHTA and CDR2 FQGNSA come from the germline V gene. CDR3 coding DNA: TGTGCCAGCAGCCCGGCATCCCGGAAAGTGAGGGTCTCTCGAGCTTTCTTT. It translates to CASSPASRKVRVSRAFF.

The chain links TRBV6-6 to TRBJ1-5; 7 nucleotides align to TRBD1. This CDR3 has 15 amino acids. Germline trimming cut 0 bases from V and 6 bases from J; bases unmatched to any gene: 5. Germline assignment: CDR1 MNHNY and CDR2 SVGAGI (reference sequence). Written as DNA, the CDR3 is TGTGCCAGCAGTTACTCGACGGAGGGGGCTCAGCCCCAGCATTTT. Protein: CASSYSTEGAQPQHF.

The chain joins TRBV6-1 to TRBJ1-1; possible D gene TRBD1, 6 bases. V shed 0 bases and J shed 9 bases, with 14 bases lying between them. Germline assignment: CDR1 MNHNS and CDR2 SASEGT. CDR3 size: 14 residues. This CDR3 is CASSEARLGAQAFF. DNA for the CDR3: TGTGCCAGCAGTGAAGCGCGTTTGGGGGCGCAAGCTTTCTTT.

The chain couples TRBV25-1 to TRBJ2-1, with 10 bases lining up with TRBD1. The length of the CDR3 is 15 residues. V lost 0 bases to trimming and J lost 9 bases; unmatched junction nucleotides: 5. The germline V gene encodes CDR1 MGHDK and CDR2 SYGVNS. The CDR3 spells CASSEYKGQGSEQFF. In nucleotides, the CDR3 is TGTGCCAGCAGTGAATATAAGGGACAGGGGAGTGAGCAGTTCTTC. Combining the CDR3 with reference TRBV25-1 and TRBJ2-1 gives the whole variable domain EADIYQTPRYLVIGTGKKITLECSQTMGHDKMYWYQQDPGMELHLIHYSYGVNSTEKGDLSSESTVSRIRTEHFPLTLESARPSHTSQYLCASSEYKGQGSEQFFGPGTRLTVL.

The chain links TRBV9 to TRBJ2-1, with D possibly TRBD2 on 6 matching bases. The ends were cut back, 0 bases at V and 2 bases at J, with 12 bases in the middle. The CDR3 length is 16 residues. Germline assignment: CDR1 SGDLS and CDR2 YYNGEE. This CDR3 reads CASSVAPGVPYNEQFF. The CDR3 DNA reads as TGTGCCAGCAGCGTAGCCCCGGGAGTCCCCTACAATGAGCAGTTCTTC.

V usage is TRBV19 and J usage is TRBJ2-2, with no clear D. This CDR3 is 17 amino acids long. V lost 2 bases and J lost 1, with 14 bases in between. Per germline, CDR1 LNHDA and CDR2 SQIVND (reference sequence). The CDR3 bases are TGTGCCAGTAGTATAAACCCGGAGTTGTGGAACACCGGGGAGCTGTTTTTT. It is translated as CASSINPELWNTGELFF.

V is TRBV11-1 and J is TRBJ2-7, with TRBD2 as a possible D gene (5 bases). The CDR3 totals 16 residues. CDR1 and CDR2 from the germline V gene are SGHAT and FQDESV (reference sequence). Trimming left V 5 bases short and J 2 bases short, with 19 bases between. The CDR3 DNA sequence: TGTGCCAGCAGCCTAAGTGGACCGGGAATAACCTACGAGCAGTACTTC. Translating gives CASSLSGPGITYEQYF.

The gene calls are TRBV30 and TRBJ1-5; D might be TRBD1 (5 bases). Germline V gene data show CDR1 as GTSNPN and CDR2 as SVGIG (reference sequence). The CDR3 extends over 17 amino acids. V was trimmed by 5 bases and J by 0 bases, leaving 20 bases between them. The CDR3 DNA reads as TGTGCCTGGTCCCGGGTTAGGGGTCCAGGTAGCAATCAGCCCCAGCATTTT. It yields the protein CAWSRVRGPGSNQPQHF.

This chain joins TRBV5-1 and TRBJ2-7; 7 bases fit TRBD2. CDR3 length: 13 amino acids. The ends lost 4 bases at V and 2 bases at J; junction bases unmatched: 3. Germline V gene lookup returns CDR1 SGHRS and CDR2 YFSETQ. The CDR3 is CASSQGTTYEQYF. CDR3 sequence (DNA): TGCGCCAGCAGCCAAGGGACTACCTACGAGCAGTACTTC.

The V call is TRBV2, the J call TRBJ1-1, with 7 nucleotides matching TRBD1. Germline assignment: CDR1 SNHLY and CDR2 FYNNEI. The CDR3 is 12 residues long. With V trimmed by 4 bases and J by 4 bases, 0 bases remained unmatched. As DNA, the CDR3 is TGTGCCAGCAGTGGACAGGGCACTGAAGCTTTCTTT. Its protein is CASSGQGTEAFF.

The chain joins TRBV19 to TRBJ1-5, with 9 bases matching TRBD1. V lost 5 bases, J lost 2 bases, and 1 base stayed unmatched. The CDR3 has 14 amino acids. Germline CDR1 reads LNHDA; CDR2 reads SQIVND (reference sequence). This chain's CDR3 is CASSRDRGNQPQHF. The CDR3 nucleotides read TGTGCCAGTAGTCGGGACAGGGGCAATCAGCCCCAGCATTTT.